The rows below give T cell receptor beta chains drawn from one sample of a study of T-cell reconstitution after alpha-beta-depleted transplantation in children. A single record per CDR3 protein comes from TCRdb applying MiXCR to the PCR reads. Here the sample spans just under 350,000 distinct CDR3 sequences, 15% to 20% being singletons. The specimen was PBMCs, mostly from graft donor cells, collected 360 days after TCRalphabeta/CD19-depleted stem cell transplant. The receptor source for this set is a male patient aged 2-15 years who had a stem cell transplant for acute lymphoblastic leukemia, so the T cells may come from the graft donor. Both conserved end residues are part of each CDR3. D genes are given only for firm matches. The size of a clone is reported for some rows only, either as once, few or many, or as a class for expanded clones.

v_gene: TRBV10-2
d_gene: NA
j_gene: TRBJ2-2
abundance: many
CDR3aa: CASSLGVVTGELFF
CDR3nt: TGCGCCAGCAGTCTGGGTGTTGTCACCGGGGAGCTGTTTTTT

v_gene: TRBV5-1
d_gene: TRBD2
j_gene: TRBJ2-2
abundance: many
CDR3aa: CASSFGGVNTGELFF
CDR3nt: TGCGCCAGCAGCTTCGGGGGGGTAAACACCGGGGAGCTGTTTTTT

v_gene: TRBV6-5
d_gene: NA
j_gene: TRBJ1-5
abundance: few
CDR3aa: CASSLVIGQPQHF
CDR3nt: TGTGCCAGCAGTTTGGTGATCGGTCAGCCCCAGCATTTT

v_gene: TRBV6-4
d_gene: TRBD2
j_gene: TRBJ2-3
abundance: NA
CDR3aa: CASSPQGLAGVGDTQYF
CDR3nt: TGTGCCAGCAGTCCCCAGGGACTAGCGGGAGTTGGAGATACGCAGTATTTT

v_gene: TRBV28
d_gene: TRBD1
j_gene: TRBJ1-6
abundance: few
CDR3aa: CASSLATGTNNSPLHF
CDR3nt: TGTGCCAGCAGTCTGGCGACAGGGACTAATAATTCACCCCTCCACTTT

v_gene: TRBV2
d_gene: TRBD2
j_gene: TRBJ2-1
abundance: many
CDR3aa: CASSVSGSPYNEQFF
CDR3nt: TGTGCCAGCAGTGTCAGCGGGAGCCCTTACAATGAGCAGTTCTTC

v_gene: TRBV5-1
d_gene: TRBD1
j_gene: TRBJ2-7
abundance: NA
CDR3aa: CASSTGQGADEQYF
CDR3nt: TGCGCCAGCAGCACCGGACAGGGGGCAGACGAGCAGTACTTC

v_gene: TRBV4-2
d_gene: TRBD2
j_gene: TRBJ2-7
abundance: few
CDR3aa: CASSQVSSSGSEQYF
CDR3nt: TGTGCCAGCAGCCAAGTCTCATCTAGCGGGAGTGAGCAGTACTTC

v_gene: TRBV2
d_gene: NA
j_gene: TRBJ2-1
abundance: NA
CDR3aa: CASSARAYEQFF
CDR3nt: TGTGCCAGCAGTGCCAGAGCGTATGAGCAGTTCTTC

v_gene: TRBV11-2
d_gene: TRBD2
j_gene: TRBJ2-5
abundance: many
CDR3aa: CASSSFTSGQETQYF
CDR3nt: TGTGCCAGCAGCTCCTTTACTAGCGGCCAAGAGACCCAGTACTTC

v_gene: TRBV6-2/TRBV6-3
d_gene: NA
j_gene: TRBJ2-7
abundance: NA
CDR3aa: CASSYWSLGSYEQYF
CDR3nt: TGTGCCAGCAGTTACTGGAGCTTAGGGTCCTACGAGCAGTACTTC

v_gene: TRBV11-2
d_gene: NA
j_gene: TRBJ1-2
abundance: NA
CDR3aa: CASSLDRLGGYTF
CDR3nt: TGTGCCAGCAGCTTAGACAGGCTCGGCGGCTACACCTTC

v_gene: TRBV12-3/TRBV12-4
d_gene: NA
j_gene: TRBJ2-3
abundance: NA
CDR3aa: CASSQMGVTDTQYF
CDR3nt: TGTGCCAGCAGCCAAATGGGGGTCACAGATACGCAGTATTTT

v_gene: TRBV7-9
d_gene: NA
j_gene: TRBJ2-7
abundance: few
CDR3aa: CASSQPLTENYEQYF
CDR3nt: TGTGCCAGCAGCCAACCCTTGACAGAGAACTACGAGCAGTACTTC

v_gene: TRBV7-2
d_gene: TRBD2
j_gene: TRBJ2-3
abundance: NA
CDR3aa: CASSLSRLAEELGGATDTQYF
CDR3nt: TGTGCCAGCAGCTTATCGCGACTAGCGGAGGAGTTGGGGGGTGCCACAGATACGCAGTATTTT

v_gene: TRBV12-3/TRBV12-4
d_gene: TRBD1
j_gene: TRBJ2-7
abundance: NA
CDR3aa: CASSPGTGLREQYF
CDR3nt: TGTGCCAGCAGTCCCGGGACAGGGCTGAGGGAGCAGTACTTC